A single sample gave rise to the 8 T cell receptor beta chains below, sequenced in a study of blood T cell repertoires in COVID-19. The data were produced by immunoSEQ multiplex PCR, yet TCRdb's version contains in-frame clones alone and is incomplete. The profile covers over 85,000 clones, with 70% to 90% appearing a single time and approximately 2% taken by the ten largest. Sequences were obtained from peripheral blood. These receptors originate from a man aged 45 to 65 with active COVID-19.

This chain joins TRBV5-1 and TRBJ1-1, with TRBD1 as a possible D gene (6 bases). Trimming took off 0 bases at V and 5 bases at J, with 23 bases between the two ends. CDR3 length equals 18 residues. Germline CDR1 and CDR2: SGHRS and YFSETQ. CDR3 sequence: CASSLALRTQGRGTEAFF. The CDR3 DNA sequence: TGCGCCAGCAGCTTGGCCCTAAGGACTCAGGGGAGGGGAACTGAAGCTTTCTTT.

The chain uses TRBV3-1 (or the pseudogene TRBV3-2) and TRBJ2-7; no reliable D call. Trimming removed 4 bases from V and 7 bases from J, with 14 bases in between. In germline, CDR1 is LGHDT, CDR2 YNNKEL (reference sequence). This CDR3 region has 13 residues. The CDR3 sequence is CASSPTSFGEQYF. The CDR3 region has the DNA TGTGCCAGCAGCCCGACGAGCTTCGGGGAGCAGTACTTC.

This chain joins TRBV12-3 or TRBV12-4 and TRBJ1-1; no firm D call. V dropped 4 bases and J dropped 4 bases, with 10 bases sitting between them. CDR3 length: 13 residues. The CDR3 loop is CASSSYFGTEAFF. The DNA of the CDR3 is TGTGCCAGCAGTTCATATTTCGGCACTGAAGCTTTCTTT.

This chain uses TRBV5-4 with TRBJ2-2, with TRBD2 matching over 16 bases. The V and J ends lost 3 bases and 6 bases, in that order; junction bases with no gene match: 5. CDR3 length: 17 amino acids. CDR1 is SGHNT and CDR2 is YYREEE in the germline V gene (reference sequence). CDR3 residues: CASSYGTSGGVAGELFF. The DNA for the CDR3 is TGTGCCAGCAGCTACGGGACTAGCGGGGGGGTAGCCGGGGAGCTGTTTTTT.

The V and J genes are TRBV9 and TRBJ2-2; 8 nucleotides agree with TRBD1. Per germline, CDR1 SGDLS and CDR2 YYNGEE. The V segment lost 0 bases and the J segment 7 bases; nucleotides outside the gene matches: 5. This CDR3 has 15 amino acids. The CDR3 protein is CASSVAPGQVGELFF. DNA of the CDR3: TGTGCCAGCAGCGTAGCGCCGGGACAGGTCGGGGAGCTGTTTTTT.

The rearrangement joins TRBV2 to TRBJ1-2, with TRBD1 matching 8 bases. CDR1 is SNHLY and CDR2 is FYNNEI in the germline V gene. Unmatched junction bases numbered 7, after V lost 2 bases and J lost 8 bases. The CDR3 loop spans 14 amino acids. CDR3 DNA: TGTGCCAGCAGTGAACAGGGGGCCTTTCGGGGCTACACCTTC. This gives the protein CASSEQGAFRGYTF.

This rearrangement joins TRBV7-2 to TRBJ1-6, with D possibly matching TRBD1 (6 bases). Per germline, CDR1 SGHTA and CDR2 FQGNSA. The length of the CDR3 is 14 residues. The ends were cut back, 3 bases at V and 3 bases at J, with 6 bases in the middle. The CDR3 loop reads CASSLGHYNSPLHF. CDR3 nucleotide sequence: TGTGCCAGCAGCTTGGGACACTATAATTCACCCCTCCACTTT.

The rearrangement uses TRBV3-1 (or the pseudogene TRBV3-2) and TRBJ1-2; D might be TRBD1 (6 bases). Trimming shortened V by 4 bases and J by 0 bases, and 18 bases separated the two germline ends. Germline V gives CDR1 LGHDT, CDR2 YNNKEL (reference sequence). There are 17 residues in the CDR3. The CDR3 nucleotides are TGTGCCAGCAGCCCCAACCCAGGACAGAGTTCTAACTATGGCTACACCTTC. Protein product: CASSPNPGQSSNYGYTF.